Presented here are 29 T cell receptor beta chains from one specimen sequenced in a study of Tregs in tolerant kidney transplant recipients (dated 2019 in TCRdb). Library method: the immunoSEQ multiplex PCR assay. The table comes from immuneACCESS by way of TCRdb, which keeps in-frame sequences with V and J called. Part of the clones is missing from these tables; in studies checked, under half for an unresolved V gene and the rest for unknown reasons. In this sample the table shows fewer than 80,000 clones, more than 95% of which occur a single time. The ten top clones hold around 0.5% of the sample. Read against the paper, the sample's time point label means: blood sample drawn before combined kidney and bone marrow transplant. The sequences come from CD4+ T cells from blood, collected before the transplant. The receptors shown here come from a human donor who received a combined kidney and bone marrow transplant.

The chain links TRBV4-1 to TRBJ1-2; D call uncertain. This CDR3 spans 14 amino acids. The V gene lost 1 base and the J gene lost 3 bases, with 9 bases spanning the gap. Germline V gene sequence: CDR1 MGHRA, CDR2 YSYEKL. CDR3 bases: TGCGCCAGCAGCCAAGCTGCCGGAGACTATGGCTACACCTTC. This codes for CASSQAAGDYGYTF.

V usage is TRBV6-1 and J usage is TRBJ2-3; possible D gene TRBD2, 5 bases. This CDR3 spans 16 amino acids. V was cut by 1 base and J by 1 base, with 12 bases left in between. CDR1 is MNHNS, CDR2 SASEGT, per germline. CDR3 nucleotides: TGTGCCAGCAGTGAAGGGTTAGCGTTGGGCACAGATACGCAGTATTTT. Translation gives CASSEGLALGTDTQYF.

This CDR3 reads CASSTGGPTEAFF. For the CDR3, the DNA is TGCGCCAGCAGCACAGGGGGGCCCACTGAAGCTTTCTTT. The chain joins TRBV5-1 to TRBJ1-1; TRBD1 agrees at 8 bases. V shed 4 bases, J shed 4 bases, and the junction held 3 bases outside the gene matches. Germline-derived CDR1 and CDR2 are SGHRS and YFSETQ. CDR3 length: 13 amino acids. The entire variable domain, with the rest obtained from reference TRBV5-1 and TRBJ1-1, is as follows: KAGVTQTPRYLIKTRGQQVTLSCSPISGHRSVSWYQQTPGQGLQFLFEYFSETQRNKGNFPGRFSGRQFSNSRSEMNVSTLELGDSALYLCASSTGGPTEAFFGQGTRLTVV.

This clone appeared once. V and J are TRBV9 and TRBJ2-7; 8 bases map to TRBD1. Germline V gives CDR1 SGDLS, CDR2 YYNGEE. This CDR3 has 15 residues. V was clipped by 2 bases and J by 3 bases; unmatched bases: 7. CDR3 loop: CASSVGQDRLYEQYF. CDR3 nucleotide sequence: TGTGCCAGCAGCGTGGGACAGGATCGACTCTACGAGCAGTACTTC.

The rearrangement links TRBV6-1 to TRBJ2-5; no clear D. There are 13 residues in the CDR3. The V end was cut by 5 bases, the J end by 6 bases, with 13 bases between. Germline V lookup: CDR1 MNHNS, CDR2 SASEGT. The CDR3 here is CASSLEVWKTQYF. The CDR3, as DNA: TGTGCCAGCAGTCTAGAGGTCTGGAAGACCCAGTACTTC.

V usage is TRBV5-6 and J usage is TRBJ1-5; no definite D call. Germline V CDR1 and CDR2: SGHDT, YYEEEE. The CDR3 spans 13 residues. V lost 5 bases, J lost 1 base, and 7 bases lay in between. In DNA, the CDR3 is TGTGCCAGCAGTGTGAGGAGCAATCAGCCCCAGCATTTT. Translation gives CASSVRSNQPQHF. Full variable domain (outside the CDR3, taken from reference TRBV5-6 and TRBJ1-5): DAGVTQSPTHLIKTRGQQVTLRCSPKSGHDTVSWYQQALGQGPQFIFQYYEEEERQRGNFPDRFSGHQFPNYSSELNVNALLLGDSALYLCASSVRSNQPQHFGDGTRLSIL.

The CDR3 sequence: CASSSRQGYEKLFF. In nucleotides, the CDR3 is TGTGCCAGCAGCTCGAGACAGGGGTACGAAAAACTGTTTTTT. This chain uses TRBV9 with TRBJ1-4; 8 nucleotides line up with TRBD1. The trim removed 4 bases at V and 8 bases at J, leaving 7 bases unmatched. Germline V gives CDR1 SGDLS, CDR2 YYNGEE. The CDR3 is made up of 14 amino acids.

The V and J genes are TRBV12-5 and TRBJ1-3; the D is unclear. Germline assignment: CDR1 LGHNT and CDR2 FRNRAP. V lost 4 bases and J lost 4, with 11 bases in between. CDR3 length: 14 residues. CDR3: CASGSGTLGNTIYF. DNA for the CDR3: TGTGCTAGTGGTTCGGGAACATTAGGAAACACCATATATTTT.

CDR3 protein: CASSERGQGFEAFF. The CDR3 nucleotides are TGTGCCAGCAGTGAAAGGGGACAGGGTTTTGAAGCTTTCTTT. The rearrangement links TRBV6-1 to TRBJ1-1; TRBD1 matches at 9 bases. Germline V gene data show CDR1 as MNHNS and CDR2 as SASEGT. V lost 2 bases and J lost 7; bases outside the gene matches: 5. The CDR3 covers 14 residues.

The CDR3, as DNA: TGTGCCTGGAGTCTCCCTCCCGTCTCTGGGGCCAACGTCCTGACTTTC. Amino acids: CAWSLPPVSGANVLTF. V and J are TRBV30 and TRBJ2-6; D is unclear. V was cut by 2 bases and J by 0 bases, with 11 bases left in between. CDR1 is GTSNPN, CDR2 SVGIG, per germline (reference sequence). The CDR3 consists of 16 residues.

The chain is built from TRBV28 and TRBJ2-5; 7 bases map to TRBD1. Germline V CDR1 and CDR2: MDHEN, SYDVKM. This CDR3 is built from 14 residues. With V trimmed by 5 bases and J by 4 bases, 7 bases remained unmatched. Here the CDR3 DNA reads TGTGCCAGCAGTAGCCGACAGGGCGGAGAGACCCAGTACTTC. This encodes CASSSRQGGETQYF.

Worth noting for this clone: This CDR3 is also generated by other DNA sequences in the sample. The chain employs TRBV20-1 and TRBJ2-5; possible D gene TRBD2, 6 bases. Trimming took off 5 bases at V and 5 bases at J, with 9 bases between the two ends. The germline V gene encodes CDR1 DFQATT and CDR2 SNEGSKA (reference sequence). The CDR3 is made up of 11 amino acids. CDR3 protein: CSAPRGETQYF. CDR3 DNA: TGCAGTGCTCCCCGGGGGGAGACCCAGTACTTC.

The CDR3 bases are TGTGCCAGCAGTACCGGGACTTTTTCCCTCAGCCCGTTCTTC. Residues: CASSTGTFSLSPFF. V is TRBV6-1 and J is TRBJ2-1; D might be TRBD2 (6 bases). Trimming took off 5 bases at V and 15 bases at J, with 23 bases between the two ends. The CDR3 is made up of 14 amino acids. The germline V gene has CDR1 MNHNS and CDR2 SASEGT.

The rearrangement links TRBV7-9 to TRBJ2-5; 7 positions match TRBD2. This CDR3 is built from 13 residues. Germline lookup yields CDR1 SEHNR and CDR2 FQNEAQ (reference sequence). J was trimmed by 3 bases and V by 7 bases; bases with no gene match: 5. This chain's CDR3 is CASTWGGEETQYF. The CDR3 bases are TGTGCCAGCACCTGGGGGGGGGAAGAGACCCAGTACTTC.

This clone is a singleton in its sample. V is TRBV30 and J is TRBJ2-3; D is possibly TRBD1 (6 bases). The CDR3 is made up of 12 amino acids. The germline V and J ends were trimmed by 0 bases and 5 bases, with 6 bases remaining between them. Germline CDR1 is GTSNPN and CDR2 is SVGIG (reference sequence). The CDR3 nucleotides are TGTGCCTGGAGTGTACAGGGAGATACGCAGTATTTT. Protein: CAWSVQGDTQYF. Variable domain in full (rest from reference TRBV30 and TRBJ2-3): SQTIHQWPATLVQPVGSPLSLECTVEGTSNPNLYWYRQAAGRGLQLLFYSVGIGQISSEVPQNLSASRPQDRQFILSSKKLLLSDSGFYLCAWSVQGDTQYFGPGTRLTVL.

The genes are TRBV5-5 and TRBJ1-2; 10 bases are a match to TRBD1. Germline V gene lookup returns CDR1 SGHKS and CDR2 YYEKEE (reference sequence). The CDR3 has 14 amino acids. V was pared by 0 bases and J by 8 bases, with 4 bases of the junction left unmatched. The CDR3: CASSLAGTGEGYTF. CDR3 coding DNA: TGTGCCAGCAGCTTGGCAGGGACAGGGGAAGGCTACACCTTC.

V gene TRBV4-1 combines with J gene TRBJ1-4, with a possible D match to TRBD1 (6 bases). The CDR3 is made up of 14 amino acids. The V and J ends lost 4 bases and 6 bases respectively, with 12 bases between them. The V gene's germline CDR1 is MGHRA and CDR2 YSYEKL. The CDR3: CASSLQGEDEKLFF. The CDR3 bases are TGCGCCAGCAGCCTACAGGGTGAAGATGAAAAACTGTTTTTT.

The rearrangement links TRBV7-8 to TRBJ2-1, with 11 bases matching TRBD2. Germline V CDR1 and CDR2: SGHVS, FQNEAQ. V trimming: 2 bases; J trimming: 1 base; junction bases outside the gene matches: 4. This CDR3 comprises 17 residues. The CDR3: CASSLFVAGGSYNEQFF. CDR3 coding DNA: TGTGCCAGCAGCTTATTTGTAGCGGGGGGGTCCTACAATGAGCAGTTCTTC.

The sample holds one count of this clone. V and J are TRBV30 and TRBJ1-2; D remains ambiguous. The CDR3 contains 13 residues. CDR1 GTSNPN and CDR2 SVGIG come from the germline V gene (reference sequence). Trimming pared 0 bases from V and 8 bases from J, leaving 13 bases between. The CDR3 region is CAWSVFRVLGYTF. Here the CDR3 DNA reads TGTGCCTGGAGTGTTTTCCGGGTGCTCGGCTACACCTTC. The full variable domain, its missing parts supplied by reference TRBV30 and TRBJ1-2, is SQTIHQWPATLVQPVGSPLSLECTVEGTSNPNLYWYRQAAGRGLQLLFYSVGIGQISSEVPQNLSASRPQDRQFILSSKKLLLSDSGFYLCAWSVFRVLGYTFGSGTRLTVV.

The chain joins TRBV5-6 to TRBJ1-1; D is possibly TRBD1 (5 bases). Trimming pared 2 bases from V and 5 bases from J, leaving 10 bases between. Germline V gene lookup returns CDR1 SGHDT and CDR2 YYEEEE. CDR3 size: 13 residues. CDR3 amino acids: CASSFLQATEAFF. CDR3 coding DNA: TGTGCCAGCAGCTTTTTACAGGCGACTGAAGCTTTCTTT. Filled out from reference TRBV5-6 and TRBJ1-1, the complete variable domain reads DAGVTQSPTHLIKTRGQQVTLRCSPKSGHDTVSWYQQALGQGPQFIFQYYEEEERQRGNFPDRFSGHQFPNYSSELNVNALLLGDSALYLCASSFLQATEAFFGQGTRLTVV.

This rearrangement joins TRBV11-3 to TRBJ2-5, with unresolved D. V lost 5 bases and J 5 bases, leaving 15 bases between the germline ends. Per the germline V gene, CDR1 is SGHNT and CDR2 is YENEEA. CDR3 size: 14 residues. The CDR3 bases are TGTGCCAGCAGCCCTCTTCGGTTTTTGGAGACCCAGTACTTC. Amino acid sequence: CASSPLRFLETQYF. Full variable domain (remainder filled in from reference TRBV11-3 and TRBJ2-5): EAGVVQSPRYKIIEKKQPVAFWCNPISGHNTLYWYLQNLGQGPELLIRYENEEAVDDSQLPKDRFSAERLKGVDSTLKIQPAELGDSAVYLCASSPLRFLETQYFGPGTRLLVL.

This chain links TRBV6-7 with TRBJ2-2, with 12 bases aligning to TRBD2. TRBV6-7 is assigned to the ORF class and has an uncertain function. The CDR3 has 18 amino acids. V lost 6 bases, J lost 3 bases, and 11 bases stayed unmatched. The DNA for the CDR3 is TGTGCCAGCAGCCATCCCCGGACTAGCGGGATTCACACCGGGGAGCTGTTTTTT. Residues: CASSHPRTSGIHTGELFF.

This rearrangement joins TRBV19 to TRBJ1-5; D gene uncertain. Germline loops: CDR1 LNHDA, CDR2 SQIVND (reference sequence). This CDR3 is 17 amino acids long. V lost 6 bases and J lost 5, with 23 bases in between. CDR3 DNA sequence: TGTGCCAGTAGACGTTCCGGGGTGGTATATACGGATCAGCCCCAGCATTTT. The encoded protein is CASRRSGVVYTDQPQHF.

The chain employs TRBV6-5 and TRBJ2-7; 9 nucleotides line up with TRBD2. The germline V gene encodes CDR1 MNHEY and CDR2 SVGAGI. V was clipped by 6 bases and J by 7 bases; unmatched bases: 13. This CDR3 is 15 amino acids long. Written as DNA, the CDR3 is TGTGCCAGCAGCCGCGGCGGCGGGGGGGATTTGGAGCAGTACTTC. The encoded protein is CASSRGGGGDLEQYF.

The CDR3: CASRGGQYNEQFF. The CDR3 DNA reads as TGTGCCAGCAGGGGGGGACAGTACAATGAGCAGTTCTTC. The chain recombines TRBV28 with TRBJ2-1, with TRBD1 as a possible D gene (7 bases). Germline loops: CDR1 MDHEN, CDR2 SYDVKM. Between the trimmed V and J ends, which lost 6 bases and 4 bases, there was a span of 10 bases. There are 13 residues in the CDR3.

The V call is TRBV18, the J call TRBJ2-5, with 7 bases matching TRBD2. After removal of 1 base from V and 8 bases from J, the junction contained 13 bases not matched to a gene. The CDR3 consists of 16 residues. CDR1 KGHSH and CDR2 LQKENI come from the germline V gene. The CDR3 nucleotides are TGTGCCAGCTCACCACGGGCTAGCGGCGCTGGGGAAACCCAGTACTTC. Protein: CASSPRASGAGETQYF.

The rearrangement uses TRBV15 and TRBJ2-1; D may be TRBD2 (5 bases). The CDR3 covers 16 residues. Per germline, CDR1 LNHNV and CDR2 YYDKDF (reference sequence). Trimming pared 0 bases from V and 5 bases from J, leaving 14 bases between. The CDR3 loop reads CATSRDYGLANNEQFF. In DNA form, the CDR3 reads TGTGCCACCAGCAGAGATTACGGACTCGCCAACAATGAGCAGTTCTTC. Looking up the rest from reference TRBV15 and TRBJ2-1 gives the full variable domain: DAMVIQNPRYQVTQFGKPVTLSCSQTLNHNVMYWYQQKSSQAPKLLFHYYDKDFNNEADTPDNFQSRRPNTSFCFLDIRSPGLGDTAMYLCATSRDYGLANNEQFFGPGTRLTVL.

The chain links TRBV11-3 to TRBJ2-3; 10 bases match TRBD2. Germline V gene sequence: CDR1 SGHNT, CDR2 YENEEA. V trimming: 3 bases; J trimming: 3 bases; junction bases outside the gene matches: 3. This CDR3 region has 15 residues. This CDR3 is CASSFTSGTTDTQYF. In DNA form, the CDR3 reads TGTGCCAGCAGCTTTACTAGCGGGACAACAGATACGCAGTATTTT.

The chain carries TRBV2 and TRBJ2-7; 8 bases match TRBD1. CDR1 is SNHLY and CDR2 is FYNNEI in the germline V gene. This CDR3 comprises 13 residues. J lost 6 bases, V lost 6 bases, and 7 bases had no gene match. The CDR3 region is CASSQDRAAEQYF. As DNA, the CDR3 is TGTGCCAGCAGCCAGGACAGGGCGGCCGAGCAGTACTTC.